This TCR beta chain was found in a study of T cell changes during pregnancy in multiple sclerosis. TCRdb keeps only in-frame clones here, not all; method: immunoSEQ multiplex PCR. The sample contains more than 90,000 clones, 80% to 95% of which appear only once. Germline values: CDR1 KGHSH, CDR2 LQKENI. V shed 0 bases and J shed 0 bases, with 5 bases lying between them. CDR3 length equals 14 residues. The receptor comes from a female donor with multiple sclerosis, enrolled in a pregnancy study. The chain uses TRBV18 and TRBJ1-2; no reliable D call. This sample comprised peripheral blood, obtained after pregnancy. The CDR3 protein is CASSPPRANYGYTF. The CDR3 nucleotides are TGTGCCAGCTCACCACCCCGGGCTAACTATGGCTACACCTTC.